The clone carrying this TCR beta chain is categorized as medium-sized (0.01 to 0.1%). The antigen remains undetermined. This entry belongs to a study of prognosis after radiotherapy for stage I lung cancer. Background on the study: Patients in the cohort never received concurrent therapy with stereotactic body radiotherapy. Points from the study as a whole: The number of unique TCR clones went down after stereotactic body radiation therapy, with a median of roughly 9,300 versus 7,200.

Multiplex PCR in two rounds served to amplify TCR beta CDR3 from genomic DNA. Every TRBV and TRBJ gene had its own specific primer in first-round PCR. TCRdb reanalysed the multiplex PCR reads using MiXCR and keeps one entry per CDR3 protein. The table lists about 51,000 distinct CDR3 sequences, about 32% of them singletons, with about 8.3% in the top ten. Germline V gene data show CDR1 as SGHRS and CDR2 as YFSETQ. This CDR3 has 14 residues. The V end was cut by 2 bases, the J end by 7 bases, with 13 bases between. This chain links TRBV5-1 with TRBJ1-3; D gene uncertain. The material was PBMCs, obtained before or after stereotactic body radiation therapy (not recorded which). The receptor was isolated from a donor over 45 with non-small cell lung cancer. In DNA form, the CDR3 reads TGCGCCAGCAGCTTCGGCGACGCCGAGAACACCATATATTTT. As protein: CASSFGDAENTIYF.